The 16 T cell receptor beta chains below all came from one sample that was sequenced in a study of blood T cell repertoires in COVID-19 (dated by TCRdb to 2020 to 2022). Receptor amplification or capture employed the immunoSEQ multiplex PCR assay. TCRdb obtained this table from immuneACCESS and retained in-frame rearrangements with V and J assigned. These tables miss some clones; where compared with another copy, unresolved V genes account for less than half of the shortfall, and the remainder is unexplained. For this sample the table gives about 91,000 clones, of which more than 75% were detected only once. The top ten clonotypes cover approximately 6.7% of the sample. The sequenced sample was peripheral blood. These receptors were obtained from a man in his forties or fifties with active or convalescent COVID-19.

This clone was found once. This CDR3 reads CASSKEALNEQFF. CDR3 sequence (DNA): TGTGCCAGCAGCAAAGAGGCCCTCAATGAGCAGTTCTTC. The J gene is TRBJ2-1, the V gene TRBV9; D call uncertain. The germline V gene has CDR1 SGDLS and CDR2 YYNGEE. Deletions cut 4 bases from V and 6 bases from J, with 11 bases between. This CDR3 has 13 amino acids.

This clone was observed a single time. The chain uses TRBV4-3 and TRBJ2-2; D may be TRBD2 (7 bases). Trimming took 4 bases from V and 3 from J, leaving 15 bases between them. Germline assignment: CDR1 LGHNA and CDR2 YSLEER. There are 16 residues in the CDR3. Written as DNA, the CDR3 is TGCGCCAGCAGCCTGTCGGGGGGCCTGGACACCGGGGAGCTGTTTTTT. It translates to CASSLSGGLDTGELFF.

The chain uses TRBV11-2 and TRBJ2-7; 14 bases fit TRBD2. Germline V gene sequence: CDR1 SGHAT, CDR2 FQNNGV. The V segment lost 5 bases and the J segment 6 bases; nucleotides outside the gene matches: 9. This CDR3 has 16 residues. The CDR3 region has the DNA TGTGCCAGCAGCCTAAGAGGACTAGCGGGGGGAGGCGAGCAGTACTTC. Its translation: CASSLRGLAGGGEQYF.

The V call is TRBV7-2, the J call TRBJ1-2; D gene ambiguous. In germline, CDR1 is SGHTA, CDR2 FQGNSA. The CDR3 sequence is 13 residues long. Trimming took off 1 base at V and 4 bases at J, with 7 bases between the two ends. The CDR3 coding sequence is TGTGCCAGCAGCTTAGAGCCTCCCTATGGCTACACCTTC. It translates to CASSLEPPYGYTF.

The gene calls are TRBV5-1 and TRBJ1-1; possible D gene TRBD1, 5 bases. The ends were cut back, 0 bases at V and 2 bases at J, with 8 bases in the middle. The length of the CDR3 is 14 residues. In germline, CDR1 is SGHRS, CDR2 YFSETQ. CDR3 sequence: CASSLVDRNTEAFF. In nucleotides, the CDR3 is TGCGCCAGCAGCTTGGTCGACAGAAACACTGAAGCTTTCTTT.

The chain employs TRBV28 and TRBJ2-1, with 7 nucleotides matching TRBD1. V lost 6 bases to trimming and J lost 0 bases; unmatched junction nucleotides: 5. This CDR3 comprises 15 residues. CDR1 and CDR2 (germline): MDHEN, SYDVKM. The CDR3 nucleotides read TGTGCCAGCAGGCAGGACAGGAGCTCCTACAATGAGCAGTTCTTC. Translation gives CASRQDRSSYNEQFF.

The chain carries TRBV12-3 or TRBV12-4 and TRBJ1-4, with no clear D. Trimming removed 3 bases from V and 5 bases from J, with 4 bases in between. The CDR3 length is 12 residues. The CDR3 is CASSLGNEKLFF. CDR3 sequence (DNA): TGTGCCAGCAGTTTGGGCAATGAAAAACTGTTTTTT.

The J gene is TRBJ2-5, the V gene TRBV19; 8 nucleotides match TRBD1. CDR3 size: 15 residues. CDR1 is LNHDA and CDR2 is SQIVND in the germline V gene (reference sequence). With V trimmed by 5 bases and J by 5 bases, 10 bases remained unmatched. For the CDR3, the DNA is TGTGCCAGTAGTGCCTCCAGGGGGCGCGGGGAGACCCAGTACTTC. Translation: CASSASRGRGETQYF.

The chain combines TRBV7-2 with TRBJ1-2; D is perhaps TRBD1 (5 bases). Germline V gives CDR1 SGHTA, CDR2 FQGNSA. The CDR3 runs to 14 residues. V lost 1 base, J lost 7 bases, and 13 bases lay in between. CDR3 nucleotides: TGTGCCAGCAGCTTAGAAGGGGTCCAGTCTGGCTACACCTTC. This sequence encodes CASSLEGVQSGYTF.

The chain joins TRBV19 to TRBJ2-4, with 9 bases matching TRBD1. The V segment lost 5 bases and the J segment 8 bases; nucleotides outside the gene matches: 10. CDR1 and CDR2 (germline): LNHDA, SQIVND (reference sequence). The CDR3 is 15 residues long. The DNA of the CDR3 is TGTGCCAGTAGTCCAGGGGGGACAGGGACAGACATTCAGTACTTC. Amino acid sequence: CASSPGGTGTDIQYF.

The V gene is TRBV20-1, the J gene TRBJ2-3; D is possibly TRBD2 (6 bases). The germline CDR1 and CDR2 sequences are DFQATT and SNEGSKA (reference sequence). CDR3 length: 16 amino acids. Trimming pared 3 bases from V and 0 bases from J, leaving 16 bases between. CDR3 loop: CSASGVAVKSTDTQYF. DNA of the CDR3: TGCAGTGCTAGTGGAGTAGCGGTGAAAAGCACAGATACGCAGTATTTT.

The genes are TRBV24-1 and TRBJ2-3; 7 nucleotides agree with TRBD1. Losses at the gene ends were 6 bases for V and 1 base for J; bases not matched to a gene: 3. CDR1 is KGHDR and CDR2 is SFDVKD in the germline V gene. The CDR3 covers 14 residues. In DNA form, the CDR3 reads TGTGCCACCAGTCGACAGGGAGGCACAGATACGCAGTATTTT. Translation: CATSRQGGTDTQYF.

This clone was counted at least ten times. The rearrangement joins TRBV7-6 to TRBJ2-2, with D unclear. CDR1 and CDR2 (germline): SGHVS, FNYEAQ. The ends were cut back, 4 bases at V and 7 bases at J, with 10 bases in the middle. The CDR3 sequence is 13 residues long. This CDR3 reads CASSSVGGGELFF. CDR3 bases: TGTGCCAGCAGCTCAGTTGGTGGCGGGGAGCTGTTTTTT.

Only one count was recorded for this clone. This CDR3 reads CASKGRGRSYNEQFF. As DNA, the CDR3 is TGTGCCAGCAAGGGCCGGGGTCGGTCCTACAATGAGCAGTTCTTC. The V and J genes are TRBV6-5 and TRBJ2-1; tentative D call: TRBD2 (5 bases). Trimming took 7 bases from V and 1 from J, leaving 14 bases between them. Germline CDR1 and CDR2: MNHEY and SVGAGI. CDR3 length equals 15 residues.

This clone was recorded a few times. This chain links TRBV4-1 with TRBJ2-7, with D unclear. CDR1 and CDR2 from the germline V gene are MGHRA and YSYEKL. Deletions cut 3 bases from V and 2 bases from J, with 14 bases between. The CDR3 runs to 15 residues. CDR3 loop: CASSQSGFNPYEQYF. Here the CDR3 DNA reads TGCGCCAGCAGCCAGTCCGGTTTCAATCCCTACGAGCAGTACTTC.

The rearrangement links TRBV20-1 to TRBJ1-2; D is uncertain. This CDR3 is 9 amino acids long. From germline, CDR1 is DFQATT and CDR2 SNEGSKA (reference sequence). V was pared by 3 bases and J by 13 bases, with 9 bases between. The CDR3 loop is CSARDSFTF. The CDR3 coding sequence is TGCAGTGCTAGGGACTCCTTCACCTTC.